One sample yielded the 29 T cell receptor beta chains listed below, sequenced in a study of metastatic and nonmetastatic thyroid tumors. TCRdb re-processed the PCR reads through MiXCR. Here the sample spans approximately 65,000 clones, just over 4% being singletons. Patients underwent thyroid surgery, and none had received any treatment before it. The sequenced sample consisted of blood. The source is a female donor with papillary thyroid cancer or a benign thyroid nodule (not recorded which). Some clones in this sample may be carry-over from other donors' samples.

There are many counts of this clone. The CDR3 region has the DNA TGTGCCAGCAGCTTACCCGGGACGGTATCCTACGAGCAGTACTTC. This sequence encodes CASSLPGTVSYEQYF. The V and J genes are TRBV5-4 and TRBJ2-7; D could derive from TRBD1 or TRBD2 (5 bases each). Germline CDR1 and CDR2: SGHNT and YYREEE (reference sequence). The CDR3 has 15 residues. V lost 2 bases, J lost 1 base, and 13 bases lay in between.

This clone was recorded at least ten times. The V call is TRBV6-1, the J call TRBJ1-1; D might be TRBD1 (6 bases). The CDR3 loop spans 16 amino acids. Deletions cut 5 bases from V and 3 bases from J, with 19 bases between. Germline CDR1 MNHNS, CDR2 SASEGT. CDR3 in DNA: TGTGCCAGCAGTTTGCATAAGACAGGTAGTGACACTGAAGCTTTCTTT. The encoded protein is CASSLHKTGSDTEAFF.

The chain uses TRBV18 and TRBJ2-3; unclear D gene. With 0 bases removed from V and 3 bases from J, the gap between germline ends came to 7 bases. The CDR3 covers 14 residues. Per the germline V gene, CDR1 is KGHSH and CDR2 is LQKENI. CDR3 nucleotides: TGTGCCAGCTCACCACCGGAGTATACAGATACGCAGTATTTT. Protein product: CASSPPEYTDTQYF.

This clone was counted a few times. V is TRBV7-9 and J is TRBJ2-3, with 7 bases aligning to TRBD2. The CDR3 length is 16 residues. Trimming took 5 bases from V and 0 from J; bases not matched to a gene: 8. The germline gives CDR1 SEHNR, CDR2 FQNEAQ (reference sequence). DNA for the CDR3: TGTGCCAGCAGCCGGGGGGATAGAGGGAGCACAGATACGCAGTATTTT. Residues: CASSRGDRGSTDTQYF.

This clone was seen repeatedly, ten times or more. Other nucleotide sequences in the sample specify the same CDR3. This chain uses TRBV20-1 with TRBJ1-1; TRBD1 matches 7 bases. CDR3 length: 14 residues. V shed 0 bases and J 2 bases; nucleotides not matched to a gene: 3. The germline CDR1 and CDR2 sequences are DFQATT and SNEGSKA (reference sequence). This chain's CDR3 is CSAREGDSNTEAFF. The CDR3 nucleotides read TGCAGTGCTAGAGAGGGGGACAGCAACACTGAAGCTTTCTTT.

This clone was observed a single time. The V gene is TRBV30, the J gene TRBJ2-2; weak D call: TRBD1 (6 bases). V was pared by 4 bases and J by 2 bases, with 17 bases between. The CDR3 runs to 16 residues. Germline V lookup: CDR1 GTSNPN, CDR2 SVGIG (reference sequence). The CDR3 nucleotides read TGTGCCTGGACGATGAGGGGGATGGTAAACACCGGGGAGCTGTTTTTT. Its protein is CAWTMRGMVNTGELFF.

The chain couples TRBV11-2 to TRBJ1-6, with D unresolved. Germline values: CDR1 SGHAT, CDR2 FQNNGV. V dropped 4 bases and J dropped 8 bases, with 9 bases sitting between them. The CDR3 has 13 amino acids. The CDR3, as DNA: TGTGCCAGCAGCTGGGCTAGGGATTCACCCCTCCACTTT. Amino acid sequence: CASSWARDSPLHF.

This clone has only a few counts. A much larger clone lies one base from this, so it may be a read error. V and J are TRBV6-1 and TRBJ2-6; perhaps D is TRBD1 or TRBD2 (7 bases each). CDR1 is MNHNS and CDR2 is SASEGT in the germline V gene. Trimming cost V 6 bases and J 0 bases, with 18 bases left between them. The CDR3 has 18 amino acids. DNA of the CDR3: TGTGCCAGCAGGAGCGGGGCAGGGGGACTCTCTGGGGCCAACGTCCTGACTTTC. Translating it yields CASRSGAGGLSGANVLTF.

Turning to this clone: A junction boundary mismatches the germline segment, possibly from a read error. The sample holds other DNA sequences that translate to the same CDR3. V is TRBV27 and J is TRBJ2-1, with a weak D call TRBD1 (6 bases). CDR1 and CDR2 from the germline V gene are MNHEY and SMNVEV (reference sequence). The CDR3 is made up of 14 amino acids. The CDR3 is CASSFRTGYNEQFF. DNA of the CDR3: TGTGCCAGCAGTTTTCGTACAGGGTACAATGAGCAATTCTTC.

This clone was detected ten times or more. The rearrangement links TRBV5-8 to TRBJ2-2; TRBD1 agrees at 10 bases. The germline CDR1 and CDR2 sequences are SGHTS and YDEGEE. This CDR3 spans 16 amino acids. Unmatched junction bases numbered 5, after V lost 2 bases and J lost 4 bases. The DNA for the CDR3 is TGTGCCAGCAGCTTTTCCGGGACAGGGGCCACCGGGGAGCTGTTTTTT. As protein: CASSFSGTGATGELFF. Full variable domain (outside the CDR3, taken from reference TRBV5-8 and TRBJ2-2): EAGVTQSPTHLIKTRGQQATLRCSPISGHTSVYWYQQALGLGLQFLLWYDEGEERNRGNFPPRFSGRQFPNYSSELNVNALELEDSALYLCASSFSGTGATGELFFGEGSRLTVL.

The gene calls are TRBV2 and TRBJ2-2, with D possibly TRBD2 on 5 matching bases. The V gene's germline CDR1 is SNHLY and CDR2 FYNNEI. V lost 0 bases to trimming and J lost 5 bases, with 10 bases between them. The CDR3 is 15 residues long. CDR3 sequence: CASSEAVGGTGELFF. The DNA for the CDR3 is TGTGCCAGCAGTGAAGCGGTGGGCGGGACCGGGGAGCTGTTTTTT.

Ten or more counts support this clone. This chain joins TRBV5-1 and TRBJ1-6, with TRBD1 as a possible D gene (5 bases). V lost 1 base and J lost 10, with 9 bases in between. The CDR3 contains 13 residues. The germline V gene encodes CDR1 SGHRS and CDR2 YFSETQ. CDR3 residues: CASSLTGFSPLHF. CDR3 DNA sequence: TGCGCCAGCAGCTTGACAGGATTCTCACCCCTCCACTTT.

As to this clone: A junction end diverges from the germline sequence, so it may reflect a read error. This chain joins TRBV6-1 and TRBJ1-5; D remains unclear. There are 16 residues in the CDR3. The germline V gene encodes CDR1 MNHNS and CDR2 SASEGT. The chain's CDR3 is CACSEVRGYFVEPQHF. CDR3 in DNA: TGTGCCTGCAGTGAGGTACGGGGATACTTTGTGGAGCCCCAGCACTTT.

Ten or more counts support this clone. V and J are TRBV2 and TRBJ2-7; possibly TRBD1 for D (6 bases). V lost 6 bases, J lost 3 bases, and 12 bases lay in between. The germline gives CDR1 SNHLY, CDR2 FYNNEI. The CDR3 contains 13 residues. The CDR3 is CASRYDRNYEQYF. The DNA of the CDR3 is TGTGCCAGCAGATACGACAGGAACTACGAGCAGTACTTC.

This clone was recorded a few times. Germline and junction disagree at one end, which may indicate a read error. CDR3 region: CASIYGGRYGYTF. CDR3 coding DNA: TGTGCCAGCATTTACGGGGGGCGCTATGGCTACACCTTC. This sequence joins TRBV6-2 or TRBV6-3 and TRBJ1-2, with TRBD1 as a possible D gene (6 bases). The CDR3 consists of 13 residues. The germline CDR1 and CDR2 sequences are MNHEY and SVGEGT.

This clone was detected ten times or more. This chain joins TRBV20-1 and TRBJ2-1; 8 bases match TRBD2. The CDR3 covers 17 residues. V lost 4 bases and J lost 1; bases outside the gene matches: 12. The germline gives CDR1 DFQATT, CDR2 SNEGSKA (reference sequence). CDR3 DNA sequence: TGCAGTGCTAAGACTAGCGTTGGTTGGGGGTCCTACAATGAGCAGTTCTTC. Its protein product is CSAKTSVGWGSYNEQFF.

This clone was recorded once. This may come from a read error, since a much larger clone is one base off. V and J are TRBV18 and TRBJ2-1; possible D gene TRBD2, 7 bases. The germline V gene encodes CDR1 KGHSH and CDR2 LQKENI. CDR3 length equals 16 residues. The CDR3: CASSPGGHGGGGEKFF. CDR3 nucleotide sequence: TGTGCCAGCTCACCAGGGGGACACGGAGGCGGGGGTGAGAAGTTCTTC.

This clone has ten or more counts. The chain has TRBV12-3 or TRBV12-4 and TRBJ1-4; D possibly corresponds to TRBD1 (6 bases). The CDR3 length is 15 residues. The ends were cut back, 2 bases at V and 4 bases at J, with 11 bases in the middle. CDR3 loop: CASSLWTESNEKLFF. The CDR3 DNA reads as TGTGCCAGCAGTTTATGGACAGAAAGTAATGAAAAACTGTTTTTT.

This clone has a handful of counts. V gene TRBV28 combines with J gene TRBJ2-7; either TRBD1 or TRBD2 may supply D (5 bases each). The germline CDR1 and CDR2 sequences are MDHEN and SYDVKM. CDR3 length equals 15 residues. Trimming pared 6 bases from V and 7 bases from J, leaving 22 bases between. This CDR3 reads CASSPPWDVVGEQYF. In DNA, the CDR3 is TGTGCCAGCAGCCCGCCGTGGGACGTGGTGGGGGAGCAGTACTTC.

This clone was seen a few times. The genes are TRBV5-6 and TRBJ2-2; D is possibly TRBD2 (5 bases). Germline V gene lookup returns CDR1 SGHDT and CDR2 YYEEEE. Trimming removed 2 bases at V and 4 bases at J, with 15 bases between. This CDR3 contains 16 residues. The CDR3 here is CASSFMGLAATGELFF. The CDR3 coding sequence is TGTGCCAGCAGCTTTATGGGTCTAGCCGCCACCGGGGAGCTGTTTTTT.

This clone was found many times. For the CDR3, the DNA is TGTGCCACCTTAGTCCAGCAGCAGTCTTCCTACGAGCAGTACTTC. It encodes CATLVQQQSSYEQYF. The chain joins TRBV9 to TRBJ2-7; D not resolved. This CDR3 region has 15 residues. Trimming took off 9 bases at V and 1 base at J, with 20 bases between the two ends. Per the germline V gene, CDR1 is SGDLS and CDR2 is YYNGEE.

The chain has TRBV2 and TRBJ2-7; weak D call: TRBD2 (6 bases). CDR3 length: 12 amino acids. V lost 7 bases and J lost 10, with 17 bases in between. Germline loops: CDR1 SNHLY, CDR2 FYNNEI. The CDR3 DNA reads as TGTGCCAGCATCGTACTAGCAGGAGTTCAGTACTTC. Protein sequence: CASIVLAGVQYF.

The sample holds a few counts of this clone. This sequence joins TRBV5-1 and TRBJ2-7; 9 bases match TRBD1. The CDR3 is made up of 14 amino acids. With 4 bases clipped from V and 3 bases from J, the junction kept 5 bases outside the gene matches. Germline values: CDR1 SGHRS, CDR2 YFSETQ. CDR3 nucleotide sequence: TGCGCCAGCAGCCGAGAGGGACAGGGCTACGAGCAGTACTTC. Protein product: CASSREGQGYEQYF.

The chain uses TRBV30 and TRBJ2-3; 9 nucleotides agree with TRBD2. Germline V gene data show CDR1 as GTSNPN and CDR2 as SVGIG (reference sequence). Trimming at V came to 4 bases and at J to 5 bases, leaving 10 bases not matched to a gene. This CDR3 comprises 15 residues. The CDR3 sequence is CAWKMAGGGVDTQYF. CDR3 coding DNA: TGTGCCTGGAAAATGGCGGGAGGGGGAGTAGATACGCAGTATTTT.

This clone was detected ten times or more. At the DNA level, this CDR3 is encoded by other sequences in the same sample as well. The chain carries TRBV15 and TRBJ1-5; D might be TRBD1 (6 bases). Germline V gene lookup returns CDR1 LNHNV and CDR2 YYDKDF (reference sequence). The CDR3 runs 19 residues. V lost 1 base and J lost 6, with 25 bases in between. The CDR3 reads CATSRAPGTGGTAAQPQHF. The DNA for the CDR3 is TGTGCCACCAGCAGAGCCCCAGGGACGGGGGGCACGGCAGCTCAGCCCCAGCATTTT. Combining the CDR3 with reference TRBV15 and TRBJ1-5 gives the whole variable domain DAMVIQNPRYQVTQFGKPVTLSCSQTLNHNVMYWYQQKSSQAPKLLFHYYDKDFNNEADTPDNFQSRRPNTSFCFLDIRSPGLGDTAMYLCATSRAPGTGGTAAQPQHFGDGTRLSIL.

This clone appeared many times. CDR3 sequence: CASSVGSRSSGTGELFF. The CDR3 DNA is TGCGCCAGCAGCGTCGGATCGCGTTCTAGCGGCACCGGGGAGCTGTTTTTT. This chain links TRBV5-1 with TRBJ2-2; TRBD2 matches at 7 bases. V lost 4 bases, J lost 4 bases, and 13 bases stayed unmatched. CDR1 is SGHRS, CDR2 YFSETQ, per germline. This CDR3 has 17 amino acids.

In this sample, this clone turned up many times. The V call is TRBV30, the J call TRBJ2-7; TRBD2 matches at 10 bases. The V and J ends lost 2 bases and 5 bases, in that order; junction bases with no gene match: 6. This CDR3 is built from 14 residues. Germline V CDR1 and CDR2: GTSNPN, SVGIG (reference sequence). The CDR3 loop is CAWSSLAGVNEQYF. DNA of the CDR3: TGTGCCTGGAGTTCTCTAGCGGGAGTTAACGAGCAGTACTTC.

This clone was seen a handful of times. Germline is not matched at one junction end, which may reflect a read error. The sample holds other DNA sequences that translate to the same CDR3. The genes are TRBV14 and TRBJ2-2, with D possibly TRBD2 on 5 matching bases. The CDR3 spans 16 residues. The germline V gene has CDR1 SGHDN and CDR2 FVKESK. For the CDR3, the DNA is TGTGCCAGCAGCCAAAGAATCTTCTTCGAGACCGGGGAGTTGTTTTTT. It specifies CASSQRIFFETGELFF.

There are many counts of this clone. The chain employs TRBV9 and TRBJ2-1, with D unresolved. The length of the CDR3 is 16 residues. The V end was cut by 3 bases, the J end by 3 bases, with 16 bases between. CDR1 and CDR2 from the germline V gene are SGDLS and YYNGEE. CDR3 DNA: TGTGCCAGCAGCGGCCCGGACCCCACTGACTACAATGAGCAGTTCTTC. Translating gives CASSGPDPTDYNEQFF.